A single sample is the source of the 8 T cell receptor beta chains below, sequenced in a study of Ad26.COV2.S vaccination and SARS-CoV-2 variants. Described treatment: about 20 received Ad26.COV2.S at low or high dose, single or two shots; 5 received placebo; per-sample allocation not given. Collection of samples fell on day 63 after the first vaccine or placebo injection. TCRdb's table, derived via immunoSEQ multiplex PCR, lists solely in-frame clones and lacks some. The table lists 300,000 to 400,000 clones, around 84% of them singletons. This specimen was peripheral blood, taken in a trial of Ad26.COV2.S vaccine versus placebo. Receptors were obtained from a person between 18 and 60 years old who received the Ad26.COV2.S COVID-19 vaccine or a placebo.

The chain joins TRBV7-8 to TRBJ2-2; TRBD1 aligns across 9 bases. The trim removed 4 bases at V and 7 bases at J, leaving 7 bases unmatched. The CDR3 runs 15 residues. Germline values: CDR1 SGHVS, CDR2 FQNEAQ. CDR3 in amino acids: CASSSGQGLVGELFF. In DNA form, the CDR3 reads TGTGCCAGCAGCTCGGGACAGGGATTGGTCGGGGAGCTGTTTTTT. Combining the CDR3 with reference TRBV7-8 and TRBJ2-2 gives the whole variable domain GAGVSQSPRYKVAKRGQDVALRCDPISGHVSLFWYQQALGQGPEFLTYFQNEAQLDKSGLPSDRFFAERPEGSVSTLKIQRTQQEDSAVYLCASSSGQGLVGELFFGEGSRLTVL.

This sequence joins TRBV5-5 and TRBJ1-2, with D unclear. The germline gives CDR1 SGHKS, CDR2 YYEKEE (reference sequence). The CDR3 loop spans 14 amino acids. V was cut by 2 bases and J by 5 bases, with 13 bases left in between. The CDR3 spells CASSLKPTEYGYTF. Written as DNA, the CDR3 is TGTGCCAGCAGCTTAAAGCCGACGGAATATGGCTACACCTTC.

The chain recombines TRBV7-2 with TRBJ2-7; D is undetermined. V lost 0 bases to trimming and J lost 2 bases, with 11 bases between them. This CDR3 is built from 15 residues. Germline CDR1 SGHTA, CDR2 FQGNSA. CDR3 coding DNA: TGTGCCAGCAGCTTAGCACCTGGCAATACCTACGAGCAGTACTTC. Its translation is CASSLAPGNTYEQYF.

The CDR3 DNA sequence: TGTGCCAGCAGCTTAGACGGGGGTGCGGGAAACACCATATATTTT. Translating it yields CASSLDGGAGNTIYF. The chain carries TRBV11-2 and TRBJ1-3, with D possibly being TRBD1 (5 bases). The germline CDR1 and CDR2 sequences are SGHAT and FQNNGV. Trimming removed 0 bases from V and 4 bases from J, with 10 bases in between. The CDR3 is 15 residues long.

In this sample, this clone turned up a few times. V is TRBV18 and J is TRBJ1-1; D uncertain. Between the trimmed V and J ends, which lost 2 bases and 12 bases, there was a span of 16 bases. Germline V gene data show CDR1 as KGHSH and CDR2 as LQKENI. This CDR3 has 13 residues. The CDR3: CASSPLAEVGTFF. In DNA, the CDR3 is TGTGCCAGCTCACCATTGGCCGAGGTTGGGACTTTCTTT.

The CDR3 region is CATSRDGLIGYNEQFF. As DNA, the CDR3 is TGTGCCACCAGCAGAGATGGACTAATTGGGTACAATGAGCAGTTCTTC. The rearrangement links TRBV15 to TRBJ2-1; weak D call: TRBD2 (6 bases). The length of the CDR3 is 16 residues. Trimming removed 0 bases from V and 4 bases from J, with 13 bases in between. Per the germline V gene, CDR1 is LNHNV and CDR2 is YYDKDF (reference sequence). Using reference TRBV15 and TRBJ2-1 for the parts outside the CDR3, the full variable domain is DAMVIQNPRYQVTQFGKPVTLSCSQTLNHNVMYWYQQKSSQAPKLLFHYYDKDFNNEADTPDNFQSRRPNTSFCFLDIRSPGLGDTAMYLCATSRDGLIGYNEQFFGPGTRLTVL.

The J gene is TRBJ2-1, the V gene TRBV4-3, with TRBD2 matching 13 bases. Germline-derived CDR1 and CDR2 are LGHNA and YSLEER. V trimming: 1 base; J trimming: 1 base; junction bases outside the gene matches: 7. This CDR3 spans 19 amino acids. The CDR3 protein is CASSQGEGLAGASYNEQFF. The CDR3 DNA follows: TGCGCCAGCAGCCAAGGGGAAGGACTAGCGGGGGCATCCTACAATGAGCAGTTCTTC.

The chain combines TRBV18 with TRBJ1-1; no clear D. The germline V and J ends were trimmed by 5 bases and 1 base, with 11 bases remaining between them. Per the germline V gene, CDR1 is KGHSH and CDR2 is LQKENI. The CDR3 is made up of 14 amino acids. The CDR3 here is CASSSRAENTEAFF. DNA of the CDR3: TGTGCCAGCTCATCACGGGCAGAGAACACTGAAGCTTTCTTT.